This T cell receptor beta chain was sequenced during a study of blood T cells in healthy people across ages. This CDR3 region has 14 residues. The junction had 6 bases not matched to a gene; V was cut back by 5 bases and J by 2 bases. Germline V lookup: CDR1 SGHTA, CDR2 FQGNSA. This clonotype has more than one count but fewer than ten. Samples each yielded at least 6 micrograms of total RNA. Alongside a J-beta primer mix, a sample-barcoded 5' primer served in a second PCR lasting roughly 6 to 12 cycles. No fewer than 2.5 million CDR3-containing paired-end reads came from each sample. Each CDR3 protein is one row after TCRdb ran MiXCR on the 5' RACE reads. The data contain some 760,000 distinct CDR3 sequences, approximately 25% of them singletons. These data were also filed under a second study, of T cells of mothers and their children. From that study: Reads recorded for TCR beta CDR3 numbered over 8.5 million per mother and approximately 3.2 million per child.

This clonotype was obtained from a boy aged 10-17 years in good health. V is TRBV7-2 and J is TRBJ2-7; 7 positions match TRBD1. Sample: blood. CDR3 in amino acids: CASSEGQTPYEQYF. The CDR3 DNA sequence: TGTGCCAGCAGCGAGGGACAGACCCCCTACGAGCAGTACTTC.